This T cell receptor beta chain stems from a study of T cell repertoires in cytomegalovirus infection. Overall study: CMV epitopes, recently identified HLA-C-restricted and well-studied HLA-B-restricted, were used. Evidence of both CMV infection and a matching HLA type came from public TCR beta signatures.

One entry per CDR3 protein results from TCRdb running MiXCR on the reads. Among some 920,000 distinct CDR3 sequences listed, 31% were seen once. Points on this clonotype: Its antigen is as yet unknown. The junction does not match germline at one end; this may be a read error.

The CDR3 extends over 15 amino acids. In germline, CDR1 is MDHEN, CDR2 SYDVKM. Study findings and constraints: HLA-C-restricted TCR beta clonotypes specific for CMV led the ex vivo response. Carriers of CMV and the relevant HLA type were discriminated by public TCR beta frequency.

The chain uses TRBV28 and TRBJ2-1, with D possibly called TRBD1 or TRBD2 (5 bases each). This sample comprised cultured CD8+ T cells from PBMCs, obtained from culture after CMV antigen stimulation. The sequence was collected from a human donor in good health (CMV status not recorded). Some clones in this sample may be carry-over from other donors' samples. The CDR3 protein is CASIGGTSNYKEQFF. The CDR3 region has the DNA TGTGCCAGCATTGGGGGTACGAGTAACTACAAAGAGCAGTTCTTC. The complete variable domain, with remaining parts taken from reference TRBV28 and TRBJ2-1, reads DVKVTQSSRYLVKRTGEKVFLECVQDMDHENMFWYRQDPGLGLRLIYFSYDVKMKEKGDIPEGYSVSREKKERFSLILESASTNQTSMYLCASIGGTSNYKEQFFGPGTRLTVL.